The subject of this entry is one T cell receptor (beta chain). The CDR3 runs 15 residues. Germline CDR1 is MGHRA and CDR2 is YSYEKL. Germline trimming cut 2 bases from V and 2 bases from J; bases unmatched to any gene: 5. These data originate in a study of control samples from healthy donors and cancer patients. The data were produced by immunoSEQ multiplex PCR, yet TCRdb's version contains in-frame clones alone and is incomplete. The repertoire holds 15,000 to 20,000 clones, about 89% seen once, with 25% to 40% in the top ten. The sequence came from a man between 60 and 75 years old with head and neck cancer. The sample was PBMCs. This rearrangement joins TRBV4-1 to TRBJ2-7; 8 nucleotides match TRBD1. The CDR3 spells CASSQFRDRPYEQYF. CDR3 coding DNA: TGCGCCAGCAGCCAATTCCGGGACAGGCCCTACGAGCAGTACTTC.